This T cell receptor (beta chain) was retrieved from a study of blood T cell repertoires in COVID-19. The wider study: Nucleic acid was either cDNA or gDNA, and it came from T cells, B-cell-depleted T cells, or PBMCs.

How the authors handled the data: Quantification of nucleated cells was approximated via reference gene primer amplification. The assay was immunoSEQ multiplex PCR, and TCRdb's table has in-frame clones only and misses some. That table furnishes V, J and clone size, whereas the DNA furnished D and trimming. The data contain about 150,000 clones, 60% to 80% of them singletons. Trimming took off 5 bases at V and 0 bases at J, with 14 bases between the two ends. Germline loops: CDR1 SGHNT, CDR2 YENEEA. The CDR3 has 16 amino acids. This clone was recorded only once. This chain uses TRBV11-3 with TRBJ2-1; perhaps TRBD2 as D (6 bases). This receptor was taken from a man aged 55 to 70 who had recovered from COVID-19. The sample was peripheral blood. CDR3 coding DNA: TGTGCCAGCAGCCTTAGCGGAGCAGGCTCCTACAATGAGCAGTTCTTC. This translates into CASSLSGAGSYNEQFF.